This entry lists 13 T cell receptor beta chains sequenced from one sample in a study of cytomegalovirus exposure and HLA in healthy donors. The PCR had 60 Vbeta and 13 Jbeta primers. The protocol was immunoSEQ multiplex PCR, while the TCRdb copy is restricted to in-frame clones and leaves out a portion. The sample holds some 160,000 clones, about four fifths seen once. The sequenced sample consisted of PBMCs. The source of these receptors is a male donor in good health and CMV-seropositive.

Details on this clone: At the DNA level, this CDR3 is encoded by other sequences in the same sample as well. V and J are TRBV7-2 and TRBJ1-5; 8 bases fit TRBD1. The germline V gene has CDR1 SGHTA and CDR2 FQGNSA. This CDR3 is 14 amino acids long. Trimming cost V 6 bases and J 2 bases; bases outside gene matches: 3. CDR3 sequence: CASSSTGGNQPQHF. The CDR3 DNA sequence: TGTGCCAGCAGTTCGACAGGGGGCAATCAGCCCCAGCATTTT.

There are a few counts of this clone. CDR3 region: CASSIMLGRGEETQYF. The CDR3 nucleotides read TGTGCCAGTAGTATAATGCTCGGCAGGGGGGAGGAGACCCAGTACTTC. The V gene is TRBV19, the J gene TRBJ2-5, with D possibly matching TRBD1 (7 bases). The germline gives CDR1 LNHDA, CDR2 SQIVND (reference sequence). V shed 2 bases and J shed 5 bases, with 18 bases lying between them. The CDR3 is 16 amino acids.

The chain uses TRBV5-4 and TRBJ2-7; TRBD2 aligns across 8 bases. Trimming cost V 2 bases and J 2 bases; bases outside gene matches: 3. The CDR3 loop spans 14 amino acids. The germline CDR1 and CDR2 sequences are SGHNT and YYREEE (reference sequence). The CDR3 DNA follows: TGTGCCAGCAGCTTCAGGACTAGCCCCTACGAGCAGTACTTC. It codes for CASSFRTSPYEQYF.

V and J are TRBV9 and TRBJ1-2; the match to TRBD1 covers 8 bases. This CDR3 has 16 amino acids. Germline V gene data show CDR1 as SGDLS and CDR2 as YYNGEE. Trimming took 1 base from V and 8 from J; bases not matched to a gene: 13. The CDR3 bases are TGTGCCAGCAGCGTATTCCCGGGACAGGACCCGGGGGGCTACACCTTC. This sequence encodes CASSVFPGQDPGGYTF.

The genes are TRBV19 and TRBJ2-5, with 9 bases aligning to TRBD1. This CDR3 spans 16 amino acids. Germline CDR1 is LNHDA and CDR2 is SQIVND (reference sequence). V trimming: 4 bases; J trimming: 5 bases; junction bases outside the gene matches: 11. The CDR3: CASSTSDRGTWETQYF. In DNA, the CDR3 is TGTGCCAGTAGTACTAGCGACAGGGGGACCTGGGAGACCCAGTACTTC.

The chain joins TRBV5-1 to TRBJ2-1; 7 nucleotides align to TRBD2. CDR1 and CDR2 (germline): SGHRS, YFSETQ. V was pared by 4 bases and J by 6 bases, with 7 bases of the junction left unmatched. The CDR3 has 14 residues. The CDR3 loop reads CASSLLTSTNEQFF. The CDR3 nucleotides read TGCGCCAGCAGCCTACTGACTAGCACCAATGAGCAGTTCTTC. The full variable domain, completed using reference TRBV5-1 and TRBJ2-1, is KAGVTQTPRYLIKTRGQQVTLSCSPISGHRSVSWYQQTPGQGLQFLFEYFSETQRNKGNFPGRFSGRQFSNSRSEMNVSTLELGDSALYLCASSLLTSTNEQFFGPGTRLTVL.

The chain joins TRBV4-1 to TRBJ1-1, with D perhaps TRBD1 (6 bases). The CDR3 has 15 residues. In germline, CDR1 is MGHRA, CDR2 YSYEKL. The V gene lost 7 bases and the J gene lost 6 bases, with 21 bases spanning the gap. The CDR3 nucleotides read TGCGCCAGCACCCGGGGGAGGGGGGCGGTTTCTGAAGCTTTCTTT. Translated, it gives CASTRGRGAVSEAFF.

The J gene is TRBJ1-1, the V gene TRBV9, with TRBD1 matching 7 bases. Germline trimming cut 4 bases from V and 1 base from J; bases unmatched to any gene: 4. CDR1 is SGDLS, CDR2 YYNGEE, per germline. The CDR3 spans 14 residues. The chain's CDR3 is CASSKDRRNTEAFF. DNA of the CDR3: TGTGCCAGCAGCAAGGACAGGAGGAACACTGAAGCTTTCTTT.

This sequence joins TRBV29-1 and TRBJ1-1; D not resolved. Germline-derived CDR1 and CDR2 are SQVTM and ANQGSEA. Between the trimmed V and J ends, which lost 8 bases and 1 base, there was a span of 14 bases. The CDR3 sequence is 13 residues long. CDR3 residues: CSFRHLQNTEAFF. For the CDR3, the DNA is TGCAGCTTCAGACATCTACAGAACACTGAAGCTTTCTTT.

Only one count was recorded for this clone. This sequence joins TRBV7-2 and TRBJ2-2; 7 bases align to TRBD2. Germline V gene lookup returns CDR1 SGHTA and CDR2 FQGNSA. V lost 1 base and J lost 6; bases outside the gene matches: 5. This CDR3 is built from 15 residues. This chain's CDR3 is CASSLVGTTPGELFF. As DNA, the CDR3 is TGTGCCAGCAGCTTAGTAGGGACTACTCCCGGGGAGCTGTTTTTT.

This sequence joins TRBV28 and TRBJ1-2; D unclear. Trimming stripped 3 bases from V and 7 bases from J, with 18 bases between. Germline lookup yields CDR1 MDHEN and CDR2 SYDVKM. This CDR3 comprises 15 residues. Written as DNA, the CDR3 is TGTGCCAGCAGTTTGGTAGCAGGAGGTCGGTCTGGCTACACCTTC. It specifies CASSLVAGGRSGYTF.

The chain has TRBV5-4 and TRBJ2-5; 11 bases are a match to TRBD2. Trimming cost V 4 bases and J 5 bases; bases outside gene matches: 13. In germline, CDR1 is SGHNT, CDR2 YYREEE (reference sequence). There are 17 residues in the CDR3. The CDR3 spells CASSPQIAGGVGETQYF. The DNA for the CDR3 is TGTGCCAGCAGCCCCCAGATAGCGGGAGGGGTAGGGGAGACCCAGTACTTC.

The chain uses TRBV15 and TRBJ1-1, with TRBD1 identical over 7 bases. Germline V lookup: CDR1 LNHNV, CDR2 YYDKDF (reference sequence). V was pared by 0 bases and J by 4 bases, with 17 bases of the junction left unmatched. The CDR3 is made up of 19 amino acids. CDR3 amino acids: CATSRDYRRGLDGATEAFF. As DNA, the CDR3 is TGTGCCACCAGCAGAGATTACCGTAGGGGGCTGGATGGGGCCACTGAAGCTTTCTTT.